This T cell receptor beta chain was sequenced during a study of blood T cell repertoires in COVID-19. Across the whole study: T cells, B-cell-depleted T cells, or PBMCs supplied cDNA or gDNA.

The CDR3 is 13 amino acids. Germline CDR1 reads SQVTM; CDR2 reads ANQGSEA. Trimming removed 7 bases at V and 5 bases at J, with 17 bases between. This clone was counted once. TCRdb's copy holds only in-frame clones and misses some; the assay was immunoSEQ multiplex PCR. The sample carries 240,000 or so clones, approximately 82% recorded once. The sequenced sample was peripheral blood. The chain recombines TRBV29-1 with TRBJ1-1, with D possibly TRBD1 on 6 matching bases. The sequence was collected from a woman aged 80 or older with acute or convalescent COVID-19. In DNA form, the CDR3 reads TGCAGCGCTCTGACAGGCAAGGGAACTGAAGCTTTCTTT. This sequence encodes CSALTGKGTEAFF.